This T cell receptor (beta chain) was profiled in a study of Graves' ophthalmopathy and Graves' hyperthyroidism. General study points: A majority of expanded thyroid clonotypes exceeding 0.001 frequency were likewise present in blood.

Amplification of TCR beta CDR3 regions used RNA transcripts. The library came from an HTBI-primed first-round RT-PCR and a second-round multiplex PCR. From the multiplex PCR reads, TCRdb called clonotypes with MiXCR, one entry per CDR3 protein. The table has some 25,000 distinct CDR3 sequences, 48% seen once. Patients in the hyperthyroidism group, adults aged 18 to 65, were newly diagnosed, under 2 months' duration. Symptoms, serum thyroxine and TRAb, thyroid ultrasound, and orbital computed tomography formed the diagnostic basis. The PBMC fraction was derived from more than 8 ml of fresh peripheral blood. The V end was cut by 1 base, the J end by 5 bases, with 3 bases between. Germline V CDR1 and CDR2: SGHTA, FQGNSA. The CDR3 is 11 residues long. Concerning this clonotype itself: Antigen specificity is unknown.

The clonotype was recovered from an adult woman with stable Graves' hyperthyroidism. Sequenced input: peripheral blood. The V gene is TRBV7-2, the J gene TRBJ2-7, with D uncertain. The CDR3 loop is CASSLDHEQYF. In DNA form, the CDR3 reads TGTGCCAGCAGCTTAGATCACGAGCAGTACTTC.